The clone carrying this T cell receptor beta chain appeared a few times. No antigen is known for it. Sequence at one end of the junction differs from germline and may be a read error. This sample was taken from a study of regulatory T cells in long-lasting Graves disease. The CDR3 spans 14 residues. Germline CDR1 and CDR2: LNHDA and SQIVND (reference sequence). Regarding the study as a whole: Only a small sample size was used, which may have cut accuracy.

Arm-PCR of CDR3 regions and iRepertoire HTBI primers were the basis on which TCR beta libraries were built. TCRdb reprocessed the multiplex PCR reads via MiXCR and lists one record per CDR3 protein. The sample holds about 420,000 distinct CDR3 sequences, about a sixth seen once. Time point: newly diagnosed GD, antithyroid drugs for less than 3 months. There was RNA extracted from PBMCs, and the TCR library was made from it. Guidelines of the American Thyroid Association were used to diagnose Graves' disease. These data were also filed under a second study, of T cells in Graves' hyperthyroidism and ophthalmopathy. That work contributes: During a first-round RT-PCR of the TCR CDR3, the HTBI primer set was used.

The chain is built from TRBV19 and TRBJ2-1, with 11 bases aligning to TRBD2. Source: peripheral blood mononuclear cells (PBMCs), taken at new diagnosis, from a patient treated with antithyroid drugs. The clonotype was recovered from a woman aged 18-30 years with Graves disease. In DNA form, the CDR3 reads TGTGCCAGTAGAATAGCGGGAGGGGGGGATGAGCAGTTCTTC. This encodes CASRIAGGGDEQFF.